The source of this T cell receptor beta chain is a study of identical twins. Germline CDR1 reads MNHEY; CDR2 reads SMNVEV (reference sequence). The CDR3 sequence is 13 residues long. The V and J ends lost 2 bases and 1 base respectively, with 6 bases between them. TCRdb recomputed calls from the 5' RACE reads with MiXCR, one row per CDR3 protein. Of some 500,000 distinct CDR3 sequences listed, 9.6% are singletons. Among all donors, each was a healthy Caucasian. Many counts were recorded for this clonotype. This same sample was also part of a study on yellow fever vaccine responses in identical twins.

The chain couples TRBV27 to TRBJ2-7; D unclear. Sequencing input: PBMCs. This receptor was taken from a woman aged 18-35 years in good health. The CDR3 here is CASSLGYSYEQYF. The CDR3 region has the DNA TGTGCCAGCAGTTTAGGCTATTCCTACGAGCAGTACTTC.